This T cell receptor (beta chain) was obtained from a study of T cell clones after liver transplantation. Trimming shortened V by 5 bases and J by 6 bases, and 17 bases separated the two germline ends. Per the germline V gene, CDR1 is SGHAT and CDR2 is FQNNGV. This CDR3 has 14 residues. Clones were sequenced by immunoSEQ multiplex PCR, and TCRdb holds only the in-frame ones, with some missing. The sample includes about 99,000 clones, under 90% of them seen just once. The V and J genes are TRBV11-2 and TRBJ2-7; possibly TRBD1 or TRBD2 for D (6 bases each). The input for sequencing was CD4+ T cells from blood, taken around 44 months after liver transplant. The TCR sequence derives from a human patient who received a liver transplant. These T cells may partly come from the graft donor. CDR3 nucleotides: TGTGCCAGCAGCACGGGGGCAGTTGGAAGCGAGCAGTACTTC. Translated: CASSTGAVGSEQYF.